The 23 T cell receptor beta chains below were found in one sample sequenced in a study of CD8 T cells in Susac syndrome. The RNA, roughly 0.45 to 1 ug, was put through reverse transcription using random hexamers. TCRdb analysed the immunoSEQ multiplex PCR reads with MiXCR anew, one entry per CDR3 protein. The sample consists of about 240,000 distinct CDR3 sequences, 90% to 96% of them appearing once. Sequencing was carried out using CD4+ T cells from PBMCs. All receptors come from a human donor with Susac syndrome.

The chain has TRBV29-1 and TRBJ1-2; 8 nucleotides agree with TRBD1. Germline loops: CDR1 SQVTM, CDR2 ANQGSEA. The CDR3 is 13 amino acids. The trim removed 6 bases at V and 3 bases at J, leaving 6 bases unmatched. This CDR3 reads CSVDQQGDYGYTF. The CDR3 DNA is TGCAGCGTAGACCAACAGGGGGACTATGGCTACACCTTC.

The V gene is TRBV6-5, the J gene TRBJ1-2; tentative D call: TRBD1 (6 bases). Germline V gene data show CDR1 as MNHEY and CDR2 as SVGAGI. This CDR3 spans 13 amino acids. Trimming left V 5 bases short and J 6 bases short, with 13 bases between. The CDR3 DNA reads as TGTGCCAGCAGTACCCGTAGGGGGAATGGCTACACCTTC. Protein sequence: CASSTRRGNGYTF.

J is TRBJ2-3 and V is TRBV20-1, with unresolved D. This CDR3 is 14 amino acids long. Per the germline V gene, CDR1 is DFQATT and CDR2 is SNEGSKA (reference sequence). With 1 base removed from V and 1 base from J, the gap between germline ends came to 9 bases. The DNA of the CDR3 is TGCAGTGCTAGAGGGACCTGGGGCACAGATACGCAGTATTTT. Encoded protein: CSARGTWGTDTQYF.

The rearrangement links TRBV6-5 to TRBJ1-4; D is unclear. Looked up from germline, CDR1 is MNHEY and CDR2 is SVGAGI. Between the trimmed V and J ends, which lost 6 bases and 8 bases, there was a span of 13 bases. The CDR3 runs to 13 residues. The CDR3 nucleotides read TGTGCCAGCAGACAGATCGAGGTCGAAAAACTGTTTTTT. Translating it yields CASRQIEVEKLFF.

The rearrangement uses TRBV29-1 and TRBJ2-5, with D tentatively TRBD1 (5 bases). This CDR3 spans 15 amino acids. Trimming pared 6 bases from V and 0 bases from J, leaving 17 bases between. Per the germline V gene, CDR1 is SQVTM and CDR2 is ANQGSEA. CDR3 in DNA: TGCAGCGTCTACCCCCAGGGTTGGTACCAAGAGACCCAGTACTTC. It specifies CSVYPQGWYQETQYF.

For the CDR3, the DNA is TGTGCCAGCAGTTCGAGGGACAGGTTCTACGAGCAGTACTTC. Its translation: CASSSRDRFYEQYF. The gene calls are TRBV27 and TRBJ2-7; TRBD1 agrees at 8 bases. J lost 3 bases, V lost 4 bases, and 5 bases had no gene match. Per the germline V gene, CDR1 is MNHEY and CDR2 is SMNVEV (reference sequence). This CDR3 comprises 14 residues.

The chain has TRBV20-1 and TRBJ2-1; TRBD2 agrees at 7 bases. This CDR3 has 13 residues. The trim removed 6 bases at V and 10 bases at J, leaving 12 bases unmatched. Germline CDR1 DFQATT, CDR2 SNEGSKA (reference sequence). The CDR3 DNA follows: TGCAGTGCCTGGTCGGCGGGGGTCTTCGAGCAGTTCTTC. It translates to CSAWSAGVFEQFF.

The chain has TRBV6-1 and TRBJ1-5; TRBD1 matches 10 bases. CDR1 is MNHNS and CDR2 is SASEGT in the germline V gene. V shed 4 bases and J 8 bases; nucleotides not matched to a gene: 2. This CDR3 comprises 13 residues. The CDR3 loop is CASSVDRGEPQHF. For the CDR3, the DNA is TGTGCCAGCAGTGTGGACAGGGGGGAGCCCCAGCATTTT.

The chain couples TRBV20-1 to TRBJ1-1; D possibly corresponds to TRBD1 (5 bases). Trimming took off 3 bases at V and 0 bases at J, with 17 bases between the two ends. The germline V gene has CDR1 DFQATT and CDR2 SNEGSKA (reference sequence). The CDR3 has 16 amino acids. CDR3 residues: CSASSRGEAMNTEAFF. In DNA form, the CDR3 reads TGCAGTGCTAGCTCAAGAGGGGAGGCCATGAACACTGAAGCTTTCTTT.

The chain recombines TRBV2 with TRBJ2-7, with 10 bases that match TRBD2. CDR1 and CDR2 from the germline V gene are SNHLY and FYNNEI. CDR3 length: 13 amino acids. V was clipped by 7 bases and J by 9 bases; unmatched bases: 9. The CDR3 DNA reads TGTGCCAGCAAAACGACTAGCGGGCGGGTGCAGTACTTC. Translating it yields CASKTTSGRVQYF.

The CDR3, as DNA: TGCAGCGGAGCGGGTGGTGGCAATGAGCAGTTCTTC. Protein sequence: CSGAGGGNEQFF. The chain recombines TRBV29-1 with TRBJ2-1; weak D call: TRBD2 (6 bases). The V end lost 7 bases, the J end lost 6 bases, and 13 bases lay between the germline ends. The CDR3 spans 12 residues. Germline loops: CDR1 SQVTM, CDR2 ANQGSEA.

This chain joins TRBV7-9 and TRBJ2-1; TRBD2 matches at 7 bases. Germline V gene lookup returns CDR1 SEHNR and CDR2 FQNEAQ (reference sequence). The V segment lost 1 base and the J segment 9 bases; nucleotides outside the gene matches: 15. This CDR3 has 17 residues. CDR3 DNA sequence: TGTGCCAGCAGCTTAGAGGGACCTAGGCTTCCGGGAGGTGAGCAGTTCTTC. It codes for CASSLEGPRLPGGEQFF.

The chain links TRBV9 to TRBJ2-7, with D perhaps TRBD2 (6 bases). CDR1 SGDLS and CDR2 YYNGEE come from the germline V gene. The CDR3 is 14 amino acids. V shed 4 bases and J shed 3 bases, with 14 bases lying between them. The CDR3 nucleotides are TGTGCCAGCAGCCCCGGGTCGGGAGTCTACGAGCAGTACTTC. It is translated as CASSPGSGVYEQYF.

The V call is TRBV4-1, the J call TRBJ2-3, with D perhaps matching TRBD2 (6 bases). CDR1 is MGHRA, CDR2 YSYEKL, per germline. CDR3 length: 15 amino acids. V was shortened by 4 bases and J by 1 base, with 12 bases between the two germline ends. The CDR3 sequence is CASSRRDWGTDTQYF. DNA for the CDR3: TGCGCCAGCAGCCGCCGGGACTGGGGCACAGATACGCAGTATTTT.

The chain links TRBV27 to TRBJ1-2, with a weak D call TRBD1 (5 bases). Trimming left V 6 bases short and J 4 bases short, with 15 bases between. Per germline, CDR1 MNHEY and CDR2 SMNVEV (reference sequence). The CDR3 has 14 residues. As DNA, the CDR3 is TGTGCCAGCAGCCGTGAGGGGATCGGCTATGGCTACACCTTC. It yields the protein CASSREGIGYGYTF.

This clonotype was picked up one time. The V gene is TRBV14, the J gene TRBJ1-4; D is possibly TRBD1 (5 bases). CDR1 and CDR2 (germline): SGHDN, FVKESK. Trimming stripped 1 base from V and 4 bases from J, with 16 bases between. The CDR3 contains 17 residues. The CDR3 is CASSQVGVDSYNEKLFF. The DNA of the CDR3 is TGTGCCAGCAGCCAAGTTGGGGTTGACAGCTATAATGAAAAACTGTTTTTT.

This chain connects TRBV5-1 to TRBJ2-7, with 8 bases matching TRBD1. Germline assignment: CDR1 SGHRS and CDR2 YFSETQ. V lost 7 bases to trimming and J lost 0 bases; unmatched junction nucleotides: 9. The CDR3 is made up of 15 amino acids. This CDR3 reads CASPPGTGFSYEQYF. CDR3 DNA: TGCGCCAGCCCCCCGGGGACAGGCTTCTCCTACGAGCAGTACTTC. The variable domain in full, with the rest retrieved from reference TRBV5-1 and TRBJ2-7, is KAGVTQTPRYLIKTRGQQVTLSCSPISGHRSVSWYQQTPGQGLQFLFEYFSETQRNKGNFPGRFSGRQFSNSRSEMNVSTLELGDSALYLCASPPGTGFSYEQYFGPGTRLTVT.

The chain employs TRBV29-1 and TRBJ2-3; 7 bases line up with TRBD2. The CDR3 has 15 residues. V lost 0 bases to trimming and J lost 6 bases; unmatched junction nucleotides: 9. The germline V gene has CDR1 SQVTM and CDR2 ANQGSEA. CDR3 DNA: TGCAGCGTTGAAGAGTCTAGCGGACGTTCTGATACGCAGTATTTT. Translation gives CSVEESSGRSDTQYF.

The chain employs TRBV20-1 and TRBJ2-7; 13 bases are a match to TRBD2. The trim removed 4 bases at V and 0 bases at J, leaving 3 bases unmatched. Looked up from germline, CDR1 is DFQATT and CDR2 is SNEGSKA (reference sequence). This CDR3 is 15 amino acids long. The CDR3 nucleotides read TGCAGTGCTATGGGACTAGCGGGACCCTCCTACGAGCAGTACTTC. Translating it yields CSAMGLAGPSYEQYF.

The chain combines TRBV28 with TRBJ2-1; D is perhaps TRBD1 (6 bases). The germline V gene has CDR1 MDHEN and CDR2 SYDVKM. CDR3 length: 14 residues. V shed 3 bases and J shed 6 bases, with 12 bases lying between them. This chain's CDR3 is CASSFTGSRNEQFF. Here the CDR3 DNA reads TGTGCCAGCAGTTTCACAGGGAGCCGCAATGAGCAGTTCTTC.

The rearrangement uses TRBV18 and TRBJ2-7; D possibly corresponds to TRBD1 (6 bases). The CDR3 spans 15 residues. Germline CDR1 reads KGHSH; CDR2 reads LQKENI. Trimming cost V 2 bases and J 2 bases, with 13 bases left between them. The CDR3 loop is CASSPGQGSTYEQYF. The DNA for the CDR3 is TGTGCCAGCTCACCAGGGCAGGGGAGCACCTACGAGCAGTACTTC. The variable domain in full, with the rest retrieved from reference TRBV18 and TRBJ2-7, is NAGVMQNPRHLVRRRGQEARLRCSPMKGHSHVYWYRQLPEEGLKFMVYLQKENIIDESGMPKERFSAEFPKEGPSILRIQQVVRGDSAAYFCASSPGQGSTYEQYFGPGTRLTVT.

The DNA for the CDR3 is TGCAGCGTTCGACTCCATCGGGACACAGATACGCAGTATTTT. This codes for CSVRLHRDTDTQYF. This chain joins TRBV29-1 and TRBJ2-3, with D perhaps matching TRBD2 (5 bases). The CDR3 length is 14 residues. Trimming took 5 bases from V and 2 from J, leaving 14 bases between them. Germline CDR1 SQVTM, CDR2 ANQGSEA.

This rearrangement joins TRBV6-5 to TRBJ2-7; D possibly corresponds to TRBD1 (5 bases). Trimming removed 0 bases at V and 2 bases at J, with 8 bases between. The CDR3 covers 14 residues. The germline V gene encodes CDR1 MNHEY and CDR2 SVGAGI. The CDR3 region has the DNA TGTGCCAGCAGTTACTCGCGACAGACCTACGAGCAGTACTTC. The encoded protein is CASSYSRQTYEQYF.